The 14 T cell receptor beta chains given below trace back to one sample, sequenced in a study of blood T cell repertoires in COVID-19. Some clones are missing from TCRdb's copy, which holds only in-frame ones; the method was immunoSEQ multiplex PCR. Here the sample spans 210,000 or so clones, 80% to 85% being singletons. The specimen sequenced was peripheral blood. The source of these receptors is a human donor in a cohort sampled during active COVID-19.

V and J are TRBV7-2 and TRBJ2-5, with 9 bases that match TRBD2. Germline CDR1 reads SGHTA; CDR2 reads FQGNSA. CDR3 size: 14 residues. V was clipped by 8 bases and J by 3 bases; unmatched bases: 7. The CDR3 sequence: CASGPGLAEETQYF. CDR3 DNA sequence: TGTGCCAGCGGACCGGGACTAGCAGAAGAGACCCAGTACTTC.

V gene TRBV27 combines with J gene TRBJ2-7; the D is unclear. V lost 3 bases, J lost 3 bases, and 6 bases lay in between. This CDR3 has 12 amino acids. Germline V gives CDR1 MNHEY, CDR2 SMNVEV (reference sequence). The chain's CDR3 is CASSFLGYEQYF. CDR3 bases: TGTGCCAGCAGTTTCCTCGGCTACGAGCAGTACTTC.

This clone showed up just once. The V and J genes are TRBV7-9 and TRBJ2-5, with TRBD1 as a possible D gene (6 bases). Trimming took 1 base from V and 1 from J, leaving 10 bases between them. The CDR3 loop spans 15 amino acids. From germline, CDR1 is SEHNR and CDR2 FQNEAQ (reference sequence). The CDR3 nucleotides read TGTGCCAGCAGCTTAGGGGGGCCTATCCAAGAGACCCAGTACTTC. Its translation: CASSLGGPIQETQYF.

CDR3 bases: TGTGCCAGTAGTCTGCTTCCAGGGGCAGCAGATACGCAGTATTTT. Translation gives CASSLLPGAADTQYF. The chain joins TRBV19 to TRBJ2-3; tentatively, D is TRBD1 (6 bases). This CDR3 has 15 amino acids. Between the trimmed V and J ends, which lost 5 bases and 4 bases, there was a span of 16 bases. Germline CDR1 and CDR2: LNHDA and SQIVND (reference sequence).

The rearrangement joins TRBV24-1 to TRBJ1-5, with D uncertain. The CDR3 loop spans 13 amino acids. V lost 4 bases, J lost 8 bases, and 11 bases lay in between. Germline V lookup: CDR1 KGHDR, CDR2 SFDVKD. The CDR3 region is CATSDQQWEPQHF. DNA for the CDR3: TGTGCCACCAGTGACCAACAGTGGGAGCCCCAGCATTTT.

The chain has TRBV4-1 and TRBJ2-1, with 7 positions matching TRBD2. V trimming: 6 bases; J trimming: 12 bases; junction bases outside the gene matches: 17. The CDR3 is 15 residues long. Germline CDR1 and CDR2: MGHRA and YSYEKL. The CDR3 protein is CASRHDREDPLGQFF. The CDR3 DNA reads as TGCGCCAGCAGGCACGATCGGGAGGACCCCTTAGGGCAGTTCTTC.

The V and J genes are TRBV7-2 and TRBJ2-7; D is undetermined. The germline V gene has CDR1 SGHTA and CDR2 FQGNSA. The CDR3 contains 13 residues. The germline V and J ends were trimmed by 5 bases and 7 bases, with 15 bases remaining between them. CDR3 in amino acids: CASSPPRSREQYF. In DNA form, the CDR3 reads TGTGCCAGCAGCCCCCCGCGGTCCCGGGAGCAGTACTTC.

This sequence joins TRBV27 and TRBJ1-5; D is ambiguous. This CDR3 is built from 13 residues. Germline loops: CDR1 MNHEY, CDR2 SMNVEV (reference sequence). Trimming stripped 6 bases from V and 5 bases from J, with 11 bases between. The CDR3 bases are TGTGCCAGCAGCCGGGGATTGGATCAGCCCCAGCATTTT. It encodes CASSRGLDQPQHF.

The chain is built from TRBV5-1 and TRBJ1-1; TRBD1 agrees at 11 bases. Trimming at V came to 4 bases and at J to 3 bases, leaving 11 bases not matched to a gene. Germline CDR1 and CDR2: SGHRS and YFSETQ. CDR3 size: 17 residues. CDR3 nucleotide sequence: TGCGCCAGCAGCAGAGGGACAGGGGGTTGGATGGACACTGAAGCTTTCTTT. The encoded protein is CASSRGTGGWMDTEAFF.

About this clone itself: Other DNA sequences from this sample encode an identical CDR3 as well. The J gene is TRBJ1-1, the V gene TRBV9; 7 nucleotides agree with TRBD1. Unmatched junction bases numbered 6, after V lost 4 bases and J lost 0 bases. The CDR3 has 15 amino acids. The germline gives CDR1 SGDLS, CDR2 YYNGEE. DNA of the CDR3: TGTGCCAGCAGCCCCCGACAGGGAATGAACACTGAAGCTTTCTTT. Amino acid sequence: CASSPRQGMNTEAFF.

This sequence joins TRBV2 and TRBJ1-4; the match to TRBD1 covers 9 bases. This CDR3 is 15 amino acids long. Germline CDR1 is SNHLY and CDR2 is FYNNEI. V was clipped by 6 bases and J by 8 bases; unmatched bases: 10. The CDR3 sequence: CASRTQTGGEEKLFF. CDR3 DNA sequence: TGTGCCAGCAGGACCCAGACAGGGGGTGAAGAAAAACTGTTTTTT.

The chain carries TRBV7-9 and TRBJ2-5; possible D gene TRBD1, 5 bases. The V gene's germline CDR1 is SEHNR and CDR2 FQNEAQ (reference sequence). The CDR3 runs to 11 residues. V shed 8 bases and J shed 5 bases, with 9 bases lying between them. The CDR3 DNA sequence: TGTGCCAGCCCCAGGGCGGAGACCCAGTACTTC. It encodes CASPRAETQYF.

The chain has TRBV5-1 and TRBJ2-7; 7 positions match TRBD1. V shed 0 bases, J shed 5 bases, and the junction held 2 bases outside the gene matches. Germline CDR1 SGHRS, CDR2 YFSETQ. The CDR3 length is 13 residues. The CDR3 loop reads CASSLGQGHEQYV. In nucleotides, the CDR3 is TGCGCCAGCAGCTTGGGACAGGGCCACGAGCAGTACGTC.

V is TRBV2 and J is TRBJ1-2, with D perhaps matching TRBD1 (5 bases). There are 12 residues in the CDR3. CDR1 and CDR2 (germline): SNHLY, FYNNEI. V was clipped by 7 bases and J by 4 bases, with 10 bases between them. The CDR3 loop reads CASTTGFYGYTF. In nucleotides, the CDR3 is TGTGCCAGCACCACAGGCTTCTATGGCTACACCTTC.